The 29 T cell receptor beta chains below come from one sample, sequenced in a study of T cells in Graves' hyperthyroidism and ophthalmopathy. What was amplified from RNA transcripts were TCR beta CDR3 regions. During a first-round RT-PCR of the TCR CDR3, the HTBI primer set was used. TCRdb re-called the multiplex PCR reads with MiXCR, one entry per CDR3 protein. The table has under 600,000 distinct CDR3 sequences, about 16% seen once; the top ten hold more than 3%. The sample taken for sequencing was blood. Receptor source: a woman between 40 and 50 years old with Graves' ophthalmopathy.

The V and J genes are TRBV5-1 and TRBJ2-3; 9 nucleotides align to TRBD2. V lost 4 bases, J lost 6 bases, and 12 bases stayed unmatched. From germline, CDR1 is SGHRS and CDR2 YFSETQ. This CDR3 spans 16 amino acids. CDR3 amino acids: CASSPQAGGVGDTQYF. CDR3 DNA: TGCGCCAGCAGCCCCCAAGCGGGGGGCGTGGGGGATACGCAGTATTTT.

This clonotype appeared many times. The V gene is TRBV30, the J gene TRBJ2-7; D may be TRBD1 (7 bases). Trimming removed 3 bases from V and 5 bases from J, with 14 bases in between. Germline assignment: CDR1 GTSNPN and CDR2 SVGIG (reference sequence). The CDR3 contains 13 residues. CDR3 coding DNA: TGTGCCTGGAGGGAGGGACAGAGAGACGAGCAGTACTTC. Protein sequence: CAWREGQRDEQYF.

To note about this clonotype: One base away lies a much larger clone, so this may be a sequencing read error. J is TRBJ2-3 and V is TRBV15; D perhaps matches TRBD2 (5 bases). The CDR3 is 16 residues long. Germline CDR1 reads LNHNV; CDR2 reads YYDKDF (reference sequence). The CDR3 region is CAASRTGLQSTDTQYF. CDR3 sequence (DNA): TGTGCCGCCAGCAGGACCGGACTCCAAAGCACAGATACGCAGTATTTT.

Details on this clonotype: A much larger clonotype is one base distant, so this may be a read error. The chain couples TRBV7-3 to TRBJ2-3; maybe TRBD2 (5 bases). The CDR3 is 14 residues long. The V gene's germline CDR1 is SGHTA and CDR2 FQGTGA. V dropped 5 bases and J dropped 2 bases, with 11 bases sitting between them. The CDR3 sequence: CASSVVGVTDTQYF. CDR3 nucleotides: TGTGCCAGCAGCGTAGTGGGAGTCACAGATACGCAGTATTTT.

V usage is TRBV10-2 and J usage is TRBJ2-5, with 8 bases fitting TRBD1. The CDR3 is made up of 15 amino acids. Looked up from germline, CDR1 is WSHSY and CDR2 is SAAADI. V shed 3 bases and J 5 bases; nucleotides not matched to a gene: 8. For the CDR3, the DNA is TGCGCCAGCAGTGATCGACGACAGGGGCGGGAGACCCAGTACTTC. Protein: CASSDRRQGRETQYF.

There are many counts of this clonotype. J is TRBJ1-6 and V is TRBV7-9, with D possibly TRBD1 on 5 matching bases. V shed 5 bases and J shed 7 bases, with 12 bases lying between them. Germline lookup yields CDR1 SEHNR and CDR2 FQNEAQ (reference sequence). This CDR3 spans 14 amino acids. CDR3 loop: CASSPDIRNSPLHF. Here the CDR3 DNA reads TGTGCCAGCAGCCCGGACATCCGGAATTCACCCCTCCACTTT.

Only a few counts were recorded for this clonotype. V usage is TRBV10-1 and J usage is TRBJ1-1, with D maybe TRBD1 (5 bases). V was pared by 7 bases and J by 1 base, with 22 bases between. CDR1 is WNHNN, CDR2 SYGVQD, per germline (reference sequence). The CDR3 has 17 amino acids. The CDR3 protein is CASTRRLFDRKNTEAFF. The CDR3 coding sequence is TGCGCCAGCACCCGAAGGTTATTTGACAGAAAGAACACTGAAGCTTTCTTT.

This chain links TRBV18 with TRBJ2-1, with 8 bases identical to TRBD1. The ends lost 2 bases at V and 2 bases at J; junction bases unmatched: 5. The CDR3 consists of 16 residues. Germline lookup yields CDR1 KGHSH and CDR2 LQKENI. DNA of the CDR3: TGTGCCAGCTCACCAGAGCCAGGGGGCGCCTACAATGAGCAGTTCTTC. Its protein product is CASSPEPGGAYNEQFF.

This clonotype was observed a few times. The chain couples TRBV3-1 to TRBJ2-3; a weak D match, TRBD2 (6 bases). V lost 4 bases, J lost 2 bases, and 13 bases lay in between. CDR3 length equals 15 residues. The germline V gene has CDR1 LGHDT and CDR2 YNNKEL (reference sequence). The DNA for the CDR3 is TGTGCCAGCAGCCCCGGTGGCGGGGACACAGATACGCAGTATTTT. Residues: CASSPGGGDTDTQYF.

This clonotype was seen ten or more times. The chain recombines TRBV7-2 with TRBJ2-5, with D perhaps TRBD1 or TRBD2 (5 bases each). This CDR3 spans 14 amino acids. V lost 3 bases and J 4 bases, leaving 12 bases between the germline ends. The germline V gene has CDR1 SGHTA and CDR2 FQGNSA. CDR3 nucleotides: TGTGCCAGCAGCTTTAGGGTGGGGACAGAGACCCAGTACTTC. Amino acids: CASSFRVGTETQYF.

This clonotype appeared many times. The rearrangement joins TRBV14 to TRBJ2-7, with TRBD1 matching over 12 bases. The CDR3 sequence is 15 residues long. V lost 5 bases to trimming and J lost 6 bases; unmatched junction nucleotides: 8. Germline CDR1 is SGHDN and CDR2 is FVKESK. The CDR3 DNA is TGTGCCAGCAGCGCCCGGGACAGGGGGCCTAGCGAGCAGTACTTC. Translation: CASSARDRGPSEQYF.

This clonotype was seen many times. The CDR3 nucleotides read TGTGCCTGGAGCCAACAGGGAAATGAAGCTTTCTTT. Translating it yields CAWSQQGNEAFF. This chain uses TRBV30 with TRBJ1-1; TRBD1 might be the D (6 bases). V was shortened by 3 bases and J by 7 bases, with 12 bases between the two germline ends. CDR3 length: 12 amino acids. Germline V CDR1 and CDR2: GTSNPN, SVGIG (reference sequence).

This clonotype was counted a single time. The V gene is TRBV12-3 or TRBV12-4, the J gene TRBJ1-1; 10 nucleotides match TRBD1. The CDR3 is 16 amino acids. Trimming at V came to 3 bases and at J to 4 bases, leaving 8 bases not matched to a gene. The CDR3 nucleotides read TGTGCCAGCAGTTTGGGGGCGGGACAGGGGCCCACTGAAGCTTTCTTT. Protein sequence: CASSLGAGQGPTEAFF.

This clonotype was recorded at least ten times. This sequence joins TRBV7-9 and TRBJ2-7, with a tentative D call TRBD1 (6 bases). Germline V gives CDR1 SEHNR, CDR2 FQNEAQ (reference sequence). V was pared by 5 bases and J by 0 bases, with 8 bases between. This CDR3 spans 13 amino acids. The CDR3 here is CASSNRDSYEQYF. DNA for the CDR3: TGTGCCAGCAGCAACAGGGACTCCTACGAGCAGTACTTC.

This clonotype turned up a few times. The chain carries TRBV20-1 and TRBJ1-1, with D possibly TRBD1 on 5 matching bases. Trimming pared 6 bases from V and 0 bases from J, leaving 17 bases between. Germline V gene sequence: CDR1 DFQATT, CDR2 SNEGSKA (reference sequence). CDR3 length: 15 residues. CDR3 bases: TGCAGTGCCACGGGGGGGAAAGCGATGAACACTGAAGCTTTCTTT. This sequence encodes CSATGGKAMNTEAFF.

The table lists this clonotype with many counts. The rearrangement uses TRBV27 and TRBJ2-7; weak D call: TRBD1 (7 bases). Trimming pared 0 bases from V and 5 bases from J, leaving 14 bases between. The V gene's germline CDR1 is MNHEY and CDR2 SMNVEV (reference sequence). The CDR3 spans 15 residues. CDR3 nucleotides: TGTGCCAGCAGTTTATCTCGGAGGGGGCATAACGAGCAGTACTTC. Its protein is CASSLSRRGHNEQYF.

With respect to this clonotype: A much bigger clone sits one base away, suggesting this may be a read error. The genes are TRBV5-5 and TRBJ2-3; D may be TRBD2 (5 bases). The V end lost 0 bases, the J end lost 4 bases, and 15 bases lay between the germline ends. CDR3 length: 16 amino acids. Germline assignment: CDR1 SGHKS and CDR2 YYEKEE (reference sequence). The CDR3 DNA follows: TGTGCCAGCAGCTTGGAAGAGTCGGGATATCCAGATACGCAGTATTTT. Amino acids: CASSLEESGYPDTQYF.

This clonotype was picked up many times. The chain couples TRBV7-9 to TRBJ2-1; no firm D call. The CDR3 length is 19 residues. V dropped 4 bases and J dropped 9 bases, with 31 bases sitting between them. Germline V gene data show CDR1 as SEHNR and CDR2 as FQNEAQ (reference sequence). CDR3 DNA: TGTGCCAGCAGCTCGCCTCGACCTGCAGCTTATGTTGGCGCGATTGAGCAGTTCTTC. Residues: CASSSPRPAAYVGAIEQFF.

This clonotype has at least ten counts. The chain employs TRBV27 and TRBJ2-2; D unclear. This CDR3 has 15 residues. Trimming removed 10 bases from V and 1 base from J, with 16 bases in between. The germline CDR1 and CDR2 sequences are MNHEY and SMNVEV (reference sequence). The CDR3 here is CATSLLAKNTGELFF. The CDR3 DNA is TGTGCCACCTCCCTTTTGGCGAAGAACACCGGGGAGCTGTTTTTT.

This chain uses TRBV6-2 or TRBV6-3 with TRBJ2-1; D ambiguous. This CDR3 has 15 amino acids. Germline assignment: CDR1 MNHEY and CDR2 SVGEGT. Trimming left V 2 bases short and J 6 bases short, with 14 bases between. The CDR3 nucleotides read TGTGCCAGCAGTTACCAGTCTAGGTTTGGCAATGAGCAGTTCTTC. Its protein is CASSYQSRFGNEQFF.

This clonotype has more than one count but fewer than ten. The V and J genes are TRBV5-5 and TRBJ2-7, with TRBD1 matching over 9 bases. There are 15 residues in the CDR3. Germline CDR1 reads SGHKS; CDR2 reads YYEKEE (reference sequence). The trim removed 6 bases at V and 3 bases at J, leaving 10 bases unmatched. The CDR3 coding sequence is TGTGCCAGCACCCCGGGGACAGGGAGTCACTACGAGCAGTACTTC. Its protein product is CASTPGTGSHYEQYF.

The J gene is TRBJ1-5, the V gene TRBV20-1; D remains unclear. Germline V gene sequence: CDR1 DFQATT, CDR2 SNEGSKA (reference sequence). The germline V and J ends were trimmed by 1 base and 6 bases, with 13 bases remaining between them. CDR3 size: 14 residues. CDR3 residues: CSARVGLQSQPQHF. CDR3 sequence (DNA): TGCAGTGCTAGAGTTGGACTGCAAAGTCAGCCCCAGCATTTT.

This clonotype was counted a few times. This chain connects TRBV9 to TRBJ2-3; 15 bases are a match to TRBD2. This CDR3 contains 18 residues. Germline lookup yields CDR1 SGDLS and CDR2 YYNGEE. After removal of 3 bases from V and 6 bases from J, the junction contained 11 bases not matched to a gene. In DNA form, the CDR3 reads TGTGCCAGCAGCGCACCGGGACTAGCGGGAGGTTTTCAGGATACGCAGTATTTT. As protein: CASSAPGLAGGFQDTQYF.

The J gene is TRBJ1-2, the V gene TRBV6-1; D possibly corresponds to TRBD1 (6 bases). In germline, CDR1 is MNHNS, CDR2 SASEGT. Trimming left V 7 bases short and J 4 bases short, with 16 bases between. This CDR3 contains 14 residues. In DNA form, the CDR3 reads TGTGCCAGCACCCTATACAGGACAGCCTATGGCTACACCTTC. This sequence encodes CASTLYRTAYGYTF.

This clonotype has a count of ten or more. The V and J genes are TRBV12-3 or TRBV12-4 and TRBJ1-5; 8 bases agree with TRBD1. After removal of 3 bases from V and 0 bases from J, the junction contained 19 bases not matched to a gene. CDR3 length: 21 residues. The CDR3 nucleotides are TGTGCCAGCAGTTTCCGGGACAGGTCAACTCCTATACTTTATAGCAATCAGCCCCAGCATTTT. Its translation is CASSFRDRSTPILYSNQPQHF.

This clonotype has a count of ten or more. V and J are TRBV28 and TRBJ2-7; 8 nucleotides line up with TRBD1. This CDR3 has 15 amino acids. Per the germline V gene, CDR1 is MDHEN and CDR2 is SYDVKM. Unmatched junction bases numbered 7, after V lost 3 bases and J lost 3 bases. CDR3 sequence (DNA): TGTGCCAGCAGTTTCGGGACAGGAGTAGGCTACGAGCAGTACTTC. Its translation is CASSFGTGVGYEQYF. Drawing the rest from reference TRBV28 and TRBJ2-7, the complete variable domain is DVKVTQSSRYLVKRTGEKVFLECVQDMDHENMFWYRQDPGLGLRLIYFSYDVKMKEKGDIPEGYSVSREKKERFSLILESASTNQTSMYLCASSFGTGVGYEQYFGPGTRLTVT.

This clonotype was recorded a few times. The rearrangement joins TRBV27 to TRBJ2-3; no clear D gene. The V end was cut by 3 bases, the J end by 0 bases, with 10 bases between. Looked up from germline, CDR1 is MNHEY and CDR2 is SMNVEV (reference sequence). The CDR3 loop spans 15 amino acids. CDR3 residues: CASSFYGGSTDTQYF. The CDR3 DNA is TGTGCCAGCAGTTTTTATGGCGGAAGCACAGATACGCAGTATTTT.

A note on this clonotype: The junction departs from the called germline gene at one end, perhaps through a read error. The chain combines TRBV7-9 with TRBJ2-2; D is undetermined. Germline-derived CDR1 and CDR2 are SEHNR and FQNEAQ (reference sequence). The CDR3 spans 13 residues. CDR3 coding DNA: TGTGCCAGCAGATTAGGAGATACCGGGGAGCTGTTTTTT. This codes for CASRLGDTGELFF.

This clonotype was observed many times. In nucleotides, the CDR3 is TGTGCCAGCAGCCAAGATTTGGGGGGGGACACTGAAGCTTTCTTT. Protein sequence: CASSQDLGGDTEAFF. The J gene is TRBJ1-1, the V gene TRBV3-1; a possible D gene is TRBD1 (5 bases). There are 15 residues in the CDR3. The V end was cut by 0 bases, the J end by 3 bases, with 11 bases between. Germline V gene data show CDR1 as LGHDT and CDR2 as YNNKEL (reference sequence).